The 17 T cell receptor beta chains presented below share a single source sample, sequenced in a study of PD-1 blockade in classical Hodgkin lymphoma. The method was immunoSEQ multiplex PCR; TCRdb's version includes in-frame clones alone and lacks a portion of them. The sample contains some 100,000 clones, around nine tenths of which appear only once. Exposure to brentuximab vedotin varied, and each patient had relapsed following autologous stem cell transplantation. The starting material was peripheral blood mononuclear cells (PBMCs), obtained at baseline. The receptors were gathered from a human donor with classical Hodgkin lymphoma.

The chain joins TRBV19 to TRBJ2-1, with D perhaps matching TRBD2 (6 bases). Germline lookup yields CDR1 LNHDA and CDR2 SQIVND (reference sequence). Between the trimmed V and J ends, which lost 6 bases and 3 bases, there was a span of 12 bases. This CDR3 region has 14 residues. Here the CDR3 reads CASSSGLLYNEQFF. CDR3 sequence (DNA): TGTGCCAGTAGCTCGGGACTCCTCTACAATGAGCAGTTCTTC.

V is TRBV28 and J is TRBJ1-4; D is undetermined. The CDR3 runs to 12 residues. CDR1 is MDHEN and CDR2 is SYDVKM in the germline V gene. Deletions cut 8 bases from V and 10 bases from J, with 14 bases between. CDR3 residues: CASASSGAKLFF. CDR3 sequence (DNA): TGTGCCAGCGCCTCCTCAGGAGCAAAACTGTTTTTT. The whole variable domain, remainder taken from reference TRBV28 and TRBJ1-4, is DVKVTQSSRYLVKRTGEKVFLECVQDMDHENMFWYRQDPGLGLRLIYFSYDVKMKEKGDIPEGYSVSREKKERFSLILESASTNQTSMYLCASASSGAKLFFGSGTQLSVL.

The rearrangement joins TRBV7-5 to TRBJ1-2; the table's D call, TRBD1, was not checked against the DNA. TRBV7-5 is termed a pseudogene. The length of the CDR3 is 13 residues. CDR3 coding DNA: TGTGCCAGGAGCGACAGGGCGAAGTATGGCTACACCTTC. Translation gives CARSDRAKYGYTF.

This rearrangement joins TRBV19 to TRBJ1-1; D possibly corresponds to TRBD1 (6 bases). Trimming shortened V by 7 bases and J by 3 bases, and 12 bases separated the two germline ends. In germline, CDR1 is LNHDA, CDR2 SQIVND (reference sequence). The CDR3 is made up of 13 amino acids. The CDR3 region is CASTGHADTEAFF. CDR3 DNA sequence: TGTGCCAGTACGGGACATGCAGACACTGAAGCTTTCTTT.

The V call is TRBV7-2, the J call TRBJ2-1; the D gene is possibly TRBD1 (5 bases). The CDR3 length is 14 residues. Per the germline V gene, CDR1 is SGHTA and CDR2 is FQGNSA. Trimming removed 4 bases from V and 5 bases from J, with 12 bases in between. This CDR3 is CASSYPQGHNEQFF. CDR3 nucleotide sequence: TGTGCCAGCAGCTACCCCCAGGGTCACAATGAGCAGTTCTTC. The entire variable domain, with the rest obtained from reference TRBV7-2 and TRBJ2-1, is as follows: GAGVSQSPSNKVTEKGKDVELRCDPISGHTALYWYRQSLGQGLEFLIYFQGNSAPDKSGLPSDRFSAERTGGSVSTLTIQRTQQEDSAVYLCASSYPQGHNEQFFGPGTRLTVL.

The chain recombines TRBV11-2 with TRBJ2-7; D is uncertain. With 0 bases removed from V and 6 bases from J, the gap between germline ends came to 3 bases. This CDR3 is built from 11 residues. CDR1 is SGHAT, CDR2 FQNNGV, per germline. The CDR3 DNA follows: TGTGCCAGCAGCTTAGACTTCGAGCAGTACTTC. Translating it yields CASSLDFEQYF.

This chain links TRBV27 with TRBJ2-1; 9 nucleotides agree with TRBD2. Germline-derived CDR1 and CDR2 are MNHEY and SMNVEV (reference sequence). The CDR3 is 15 amino acids. V lost 8 bases to trimming and J lost 6 bases; unmatched junction nucleotides: 11. The CDR3 protein is CASRKAGGPFNEQFF. The CDR3 DNA follows: TGTGCCAGCCGAAAAGCGGGAGGCCCTTTCAATGAGCAGTTCTTC.

This chain joins TRBV4-2 and TRBJ2-7; 8 bases align to TRBD1. The germline CDR1 and CDR2 sequences are LGHNA and YNFKEQ. The CDR3 is 15 amino acids. Losses at the gene ends were 1 base for V and 3 bases for J; bases not matched to a gene: 5. CDR3 DNA sequence: TGTGCCAGCAGCCAAGGCACCGGGACAGGCTACGAGCAGTACTTC. This translates into CASSQGTGTGYEQYF.

The chain is built from TRBV4-1 and TRBJ2-3, with 8 bases fitting TRBD2. With 1 base clipped from V and 7 bases from J, the junction kept 13 bases outside the gene matches. The germline V gene has CDR1 MGHRA and CDR2 YSYEKL. There are 17 residues in the CDR3. The CDR3 loop is CASSQARLGLVEHTQYF. The CDR3 region has the DNA TGCGCCAGCAGCCAAGCCAGACTGGGACTAGTGGAGCATACGCAGTATTTT.

The CDR3 coding sequence is TGTGCCAGCAAAGGGGGAGCCAACTACGAGCAGTACTTC. This codes for CASKGGANYEQYF. This chain connects TRBV2 to TRBJ2-7; D perhaps matches TRBD1 (6 bases). Germline values: CDR1 SNHLY, CDR2 FYNNEI. The V end lost 7 bases, the J end lost 3 bases, and 13 bases lay between the germline ends. The CDR3 runs 13 residues. Supplemented by reference TRBV2 and TRBJ2-7, the full variable domain reads EPEVTQTPSHQVTQMGQEVILRCVPISNHLYFYWYRQILGQKVEFLVSFYNNEISEKSEIFDDQFSVERPDGSNFTLKIRSTKLEDSAMYFCASKGGANYEQYFGPGTRLTVT.

The rearrangement uses TRBV5-1 and TRBJ2-2; no clear D. The V end was cut by 4 bases, the J end by 5 bases, with 12 bases between. Germline CDR1 SGHRS, CDR2 YFSETQ. The CDR3 is made up of 14 amino acids. CDR3 DNA sequence: TGCGCCAGCAGCCCTCTTGAGACGACCGGGGAGCTGTTTTTT. It specifies CASSPLETTGELFF.

The chain links TRBV28 to TRBJ1-5; 8 bases are shared with TRBD1. The germline CDR1 and CDR2 sequences are MDHEN and SYDVKM. Losses at the gene ends were 8 bases for V and 7 bases for J; bases not matched to a gene: 10. The CDR3 is 14 amino acids. CDR3 in amino acids: CASCHGQGRQPQHF. CDR3 nucleotides: TGTGCCAGCTGCCACGGACAGGGAAGGCAGCCCCAGCATTTT.

This chain links TRBV6-6 with TRBJ2-1, with a tentative D call TRBD2 (5 bases). The germline V and J ends were trimmed by 7 bases and 7 bases, with 14 bases remaining between them. Germline values: CDR1 MNHNY, CDR2 SVGAGI (reference sequence). This CDR3 spans 13 amino acids. In nucleotides, the CDR3 is TGTGCCAGCATTGAGACGGGAAGGAATGAGCAGTTCTTC. Encoded protein: CASIETGRNEQFF.

The rearrangement joins TRBV7-6 to TRBJ2-5; D is unclear. The V end was cut by 1 base, the J end by 0 bases, with 12 bases between. This CDR3 is 16 amino acids long. CDR1 SGHVS and CDR2 FNYEAQ come from the germline V gene. The DNA of the CDR3 is TGTGCCAGCAGCTTAGTTGGGCAGACAAACCAAGAGACCCAGTACTTC. Translation: CASSLVGQTNQETQYF.

The rearrangement uses TRBV5-1 and TRBJ2-1; D is perhaps TRBD1 (6 bases). This CDR3 is built from 18 residues. Germline V lookup: CDR1 SGHRS, CDR2 YFSETQ. V was pared by 0 bases and J by 0 bases, with 16 bases between. CDR3 protein: CASSLEPGAASSYNEQFF. CDR3 in DNA: TGCGCCAGCAGCTTGGAGCCAGGGGCGGCTAGCTCCTACAATGAGCAGTTCTTC.

V gene TRBV7-7 combines with J gene TRBJ2-1, with TRBD2 matching 14 bases. CDR1 is SSHAT and CDR2 is FNYEAQ in the germline V gene (reference sequence). The trim removed 1 base at V and 8 bases at J, leaving 7 bases unmatched. The CDR3 totals 17 residues. This CDR3 is CASSLVGGLAGADEQFF. The CDR3 nucleotides are TGTGCCAGCAGCTTAGTGGGGGGACTAGCGGGAGCAGATGAGCAGTTCTTC.

This chain links TRBV6-1 with TRBJ2-3; D uncertain. This CDR3 has 12 amino acids. From germline, CDR1 is MNHNS and CDR2 SASEGT. V lost 4 bases, J lost 5 bases, and 7 bases lay in between. CDR3: CASSVVGDTQYF. The CDR3, as DNA: TGTGCCAGCAGTGTCGTAGGAGATACGCAGTATTTT.